Listed below are T cell receptor beta chains from one sample, sequenced in a study of PD-1 blockade in mismatch repair-deficient tumors. Assay used: immunoSEQ multiplex PCR; TCRdb lists only in-frame clones, some missing. Counted here are some 66,000 clones, around 88% occurring once; the ten biggest clones make up over 11%. Sequenced here: peripheral blood, sampled 52 weeks after starting pembrolizumab. The source is an adult with mismatch repair-deficient cancer. Each CDR3 is given with its conserved first and last residue. Fields, in order: clone size, V gene, CDR3 protein. For some rows the clone size is stated as once, few or many, or as a class when expanded; others skip it.

>.|TRBV2
CASSEAQNRASTDTQYF
>.|TRBV27
CASSTGSAGQFF
>.|TRBV4-1
CASSQEQTGRYGYTF
>.|TRBV13
CASSLESGGSTDTQYF
>.|TRBV19
CASSIYRGGETQYF
>.|TRBV6-6
CASSFPGPIASEQYF
>.|TRBV6-5
CASSYSGDQGETQYF
>.|TRBV11-3
CASSLWGDYNEQFF
>.|TRBV5-1
CASSGQGGDTEAFF
>.|TRBV19
CASSSATGAYEQYF
>.|TRBV28
CASGPQGPYYGYTF
>.|TRBV15
CATSRAGAGRFLFTANSYEQYF
>.|TRBV11-2
CASSSKDRPGPSYEQYF
>.|TRBV7-6
CASSKTGTRYTDTQYF
>.|TRBV7-3
CASSLSPGSANYGYTF
>.|TRBV7-2
CASSSYYEQYF
>once|TRBV7-2
CASSVTKSLYNEQFF
>.|TRBV19
CASSMSQETQYF
>.|TRBV11-3
CASSLRASGYNEQFF
>.|TRBV7-9
CASSSGGQITYEQYF
>.|TRBV6-1
CASRTWGEQYF
>.|TRBV9
CASSKDKRDRENIQYF
>.|TRBV9
CASSAQGQLYGYTF
>.|TRBV18
CASSRRPPPTDTQYF
>once|TRBV11-2
CASSQDGLAGAGGELFF
>.|TRBV30
CASRSGGDSNSGNTIYF
>.|TRBV29-1
CSVEEGRTRGTEAFF
>.|TRBV6-1
CASSGTGLGRGPGGYTF
>.|TRBV11-2
CASSPDTHGQQYF
>.|TRBV11-2
CASSSPRGTGVEAFF
>.|TRBV12-5
CASGLVQGAGDTIYF
>once|TRBV6-1
CASSSRWDSGYEQYF
>.|TRBV10-2
CASSAAGGYQPQHF
>.|TRBV7-9
CASSLDRGVGDEQFF
>.|TRBV7-9
CASSDGTGSNYGYTF
>.|TRBV7-9
CASSNPEDSAWSGYTF
>.|TRBV5-6
CASSPGGGSYEQYF
>.|TRBV21-1
CASSKASGISYNEQFF
>few|TRBV11-2
CASSLGRWEQYF
>.|TRBV2
CASSEDRLNRNEQFF
>.|TRBV28
CASSLRDTGGGGTEAFF
>.|TRBV10-2
CASSESLRERGEQYF
>.|TRBV7-2
CASSRTGRETQYF
>.|TRBV11-3
CASSLGTTDPYEQYF
>.|TRBV5-1
CASSLEGDTIYF
>.|TRBV14
CASRDSQSSYEQYF
>.|TRBV6-6
CASSPIPRYNGYTF
>.|TRBV2
CASSRITGTGNTIYF
>.|TRBV6-6
CASSVFQETQYF
>few|TRBV19
CASSPRDRVTDTQYF
>once|TRBV5-4
CASSRGTGASSGANVLTF
>.|TRBV6-1
CASSETPRHEQFF
>.|TRBV4-3
CASSQDGAGTYEQYF